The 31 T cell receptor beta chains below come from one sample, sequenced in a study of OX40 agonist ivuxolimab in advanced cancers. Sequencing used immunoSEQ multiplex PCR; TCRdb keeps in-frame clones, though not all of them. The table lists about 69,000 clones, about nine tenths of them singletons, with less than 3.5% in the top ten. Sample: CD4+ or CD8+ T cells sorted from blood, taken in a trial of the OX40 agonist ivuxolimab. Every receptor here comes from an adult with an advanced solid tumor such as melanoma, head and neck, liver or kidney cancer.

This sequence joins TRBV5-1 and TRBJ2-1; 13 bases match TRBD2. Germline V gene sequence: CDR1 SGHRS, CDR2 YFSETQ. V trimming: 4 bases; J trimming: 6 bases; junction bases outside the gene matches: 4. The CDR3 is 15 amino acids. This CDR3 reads CASSPGTSGINEQFF. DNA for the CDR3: TGCGCCAGCAGCCCGGGGACTAGCGGGATCAATGAGCAGTTCTTC.

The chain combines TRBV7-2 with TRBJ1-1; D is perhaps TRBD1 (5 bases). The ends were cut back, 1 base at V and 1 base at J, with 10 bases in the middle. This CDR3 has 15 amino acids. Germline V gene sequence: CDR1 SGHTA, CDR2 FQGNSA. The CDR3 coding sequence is TGTGCCAGCAGCTTAGAAATTCAGGGGAACACTGAAGCTTTCTTT. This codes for CASSLEIQGNTEAFF. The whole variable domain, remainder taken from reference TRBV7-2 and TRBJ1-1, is GAGVSQSPSNKVTEKGKDVELRCDPISGHTALYWYRQSLGQGLEFLIYFQGNSAPDKSGLPSDRFSAERTGGSVSTLTIQRTQQEDSAVYLCASSLEIQGNTEAFFGQGTRLTVV.

CDR3 loop: CASSLAQGAPREQYF. The CDR3 nucleotides read TGCGCCAGCAGCTTAGCCCAGGGGGCGCCGCGCGAGCAGTACTTC. The chain employs TRBV5-1 and TRBJ2-7; 8 bases align to TRBD1. The CDR3 has 15 residues. V gave up 2 bases and J gave up 6 bases; unmatched junction bases: 10. CDR1 is SGHRS and CDR2 is YFSETQ in the germline V gene.

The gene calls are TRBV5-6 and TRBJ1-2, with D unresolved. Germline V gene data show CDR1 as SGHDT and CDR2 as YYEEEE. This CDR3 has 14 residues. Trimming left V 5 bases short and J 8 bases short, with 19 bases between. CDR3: CASRKQGEAPGYTF. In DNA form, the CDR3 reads TGTGCCAGCAGGAAGCAAGGAGAGGCTCCAGGCTACACCTTC. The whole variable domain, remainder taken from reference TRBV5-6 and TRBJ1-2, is DAGVTQSPTHLIKTRGQQVTLRCSPKSGHDTVSWYQQALGQGPQFIFQYYEEEERQRGNFPDRFSGHQFPNYSSELNVNALLLGDSALYLCASRKQGEAPGYTFGSGTRLTVV.

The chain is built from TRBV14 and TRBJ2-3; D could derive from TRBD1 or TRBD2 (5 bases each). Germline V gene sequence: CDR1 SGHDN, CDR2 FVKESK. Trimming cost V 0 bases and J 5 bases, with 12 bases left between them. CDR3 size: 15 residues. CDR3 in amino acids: CASSQDGSGRDTQYF. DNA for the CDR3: TGTGCCAGCAGCCAAGATGGGTCAGGGAGAGATACGCAGTATTTT.

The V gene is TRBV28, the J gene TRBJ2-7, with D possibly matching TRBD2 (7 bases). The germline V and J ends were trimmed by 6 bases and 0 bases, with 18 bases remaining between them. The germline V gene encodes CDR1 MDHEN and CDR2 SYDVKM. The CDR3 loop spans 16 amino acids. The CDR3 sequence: CASRSGTTVTSYEQYF. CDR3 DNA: TGTGCCAGCAGAAGCGGGACAACCGTAACCTCCTACGAGCAGTACTTC.

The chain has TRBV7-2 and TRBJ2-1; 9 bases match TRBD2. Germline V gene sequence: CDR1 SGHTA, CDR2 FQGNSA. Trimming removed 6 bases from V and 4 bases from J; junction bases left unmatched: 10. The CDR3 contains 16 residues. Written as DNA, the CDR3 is TGTGCCAGCAGGCGTATTCCTAGCGGGGTATACAATGAGCAGTTCTTC. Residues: CASRRIPSGVYNEQFF.

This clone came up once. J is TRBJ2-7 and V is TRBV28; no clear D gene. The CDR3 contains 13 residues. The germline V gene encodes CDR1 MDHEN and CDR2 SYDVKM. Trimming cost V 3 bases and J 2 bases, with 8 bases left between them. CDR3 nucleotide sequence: TGTGCCAGCAGTTTTGGCGGAACCTACGAGCAGTACTTC. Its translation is CASSFGGTYEQYF.

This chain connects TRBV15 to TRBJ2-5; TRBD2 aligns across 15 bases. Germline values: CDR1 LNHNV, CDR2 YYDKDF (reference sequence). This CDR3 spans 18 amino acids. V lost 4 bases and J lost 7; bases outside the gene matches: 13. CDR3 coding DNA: TGTGCCACCAGCAAAAATGCGGGACTAGCGGGAGGCATTGGGACCCAGTACTTC. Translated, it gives CATSKNAGLAGGIGTQYF. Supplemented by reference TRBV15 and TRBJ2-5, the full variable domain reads DAMVIQNPRYQVTQFGKPVTLSCSQTLNHNVMYWYQQKSSQAPKLLFHYYDKDFNNEADTPDNFQSRRPNTSFCFLDIRSPGLGDTAMYLCATSKNAGLAGGIGTQYFGPGTRLLVL.

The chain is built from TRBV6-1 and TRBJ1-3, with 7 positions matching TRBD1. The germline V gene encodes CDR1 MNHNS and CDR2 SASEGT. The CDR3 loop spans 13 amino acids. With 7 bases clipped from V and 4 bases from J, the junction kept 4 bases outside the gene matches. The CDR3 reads CASNRDSGNTIYF. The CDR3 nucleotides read TGTGCCAGCAACCGGGACAGCGGAAACACCATATATTTT.

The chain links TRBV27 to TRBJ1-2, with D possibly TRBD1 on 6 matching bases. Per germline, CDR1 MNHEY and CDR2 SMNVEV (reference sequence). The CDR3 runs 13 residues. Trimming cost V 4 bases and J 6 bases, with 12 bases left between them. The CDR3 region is CASSSNRENGYTF. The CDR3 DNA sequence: TGTGCCAGCAGTTCAAACAGGGAAAATGGCTACACCTTC.

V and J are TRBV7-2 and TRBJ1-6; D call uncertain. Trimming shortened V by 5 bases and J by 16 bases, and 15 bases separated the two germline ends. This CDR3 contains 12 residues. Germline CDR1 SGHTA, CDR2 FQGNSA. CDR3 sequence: CASSLSEGSLHF. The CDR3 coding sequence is TGTGCCAGCAGCCTCAGTGAGGGATCTCTCCACTTT.

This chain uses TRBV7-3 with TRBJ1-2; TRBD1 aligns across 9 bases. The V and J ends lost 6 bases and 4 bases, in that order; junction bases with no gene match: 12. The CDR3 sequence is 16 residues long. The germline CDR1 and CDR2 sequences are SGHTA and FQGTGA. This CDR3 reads CASSPRTGVLLYGYTF. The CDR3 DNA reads TGTGCCAGCAGTCCGAGGACAGGGGTCTTACTCTATGGCTACACCTTC.

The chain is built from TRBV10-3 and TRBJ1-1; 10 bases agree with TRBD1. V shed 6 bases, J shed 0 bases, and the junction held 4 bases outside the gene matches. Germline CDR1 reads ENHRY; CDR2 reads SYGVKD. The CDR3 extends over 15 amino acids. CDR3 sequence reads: CAISRTGGVNTEAFF. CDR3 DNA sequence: TGTGCCATCAGCCGGACAGGGGGGGTGAACACTGAAGCTTTCTTT.

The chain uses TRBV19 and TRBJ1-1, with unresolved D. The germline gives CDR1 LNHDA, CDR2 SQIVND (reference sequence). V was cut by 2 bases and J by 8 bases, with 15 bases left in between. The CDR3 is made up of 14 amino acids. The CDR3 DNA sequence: TGTGCCAGTAGTATAATTCCGACGGCAGGAGAAGCTTTCTTT. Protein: CASSIIPTAGEAFF.

The CDR3 spells CASSLEGGVGQPQHF. The CDR3 nucleotides are TGTGCCAGCAGCTTAGAGGGGGGGGTAGGGCAGCCCCAGCATTTT. The V call is TRBV11-2, the J call TRBJ1-5; TRBD1 might be the D (5 bases). The V end lost 0 bases, the J end lost 7 bases, and 13 bases lay between the germline ends. CDR3 length: 15 residues. CDR1 is SGHAT and CDR2 is FQNNGV in the germline V gene. Full variable domain (outside the CDR3, taken from reference TRBV11-2 and TRBJ1-5): EAGVAQSPRYKIIEKRQSVAFWCNPISGHATLYWYQQILGQGPKLLIQFQNNGVVDDSQLPKDRFSAERLKGVDSTLKIQPAKLEDSAVYLCASSLEGGVGQPQHFGDGTRLSIL.

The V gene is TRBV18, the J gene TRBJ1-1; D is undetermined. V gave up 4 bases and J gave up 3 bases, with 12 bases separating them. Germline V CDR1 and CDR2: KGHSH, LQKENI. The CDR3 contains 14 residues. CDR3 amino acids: CASSRVLGDTEAFF. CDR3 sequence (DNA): TGTGCCAGCTCACGCGTACTTGGAGACACTGAAGCTTTCTTT.

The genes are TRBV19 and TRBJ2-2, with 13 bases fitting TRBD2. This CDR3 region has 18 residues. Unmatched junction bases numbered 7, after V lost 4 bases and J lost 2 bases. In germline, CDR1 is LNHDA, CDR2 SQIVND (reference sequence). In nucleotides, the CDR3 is TGTGCCAGTAGTAAACTAGCGGGAGGGAACATAAACACCGGGGAGCTGTTTTTT. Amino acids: CASSKLAGGNINTGELFF.

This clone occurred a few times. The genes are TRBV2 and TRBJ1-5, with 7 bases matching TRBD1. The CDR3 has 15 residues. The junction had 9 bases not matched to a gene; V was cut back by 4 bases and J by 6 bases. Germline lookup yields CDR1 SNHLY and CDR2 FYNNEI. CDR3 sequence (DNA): TGTGCCAGCAGTGCCCAGAGACAGGGCTTTCAGCCCCAGCATTTT. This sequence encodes CASSAQRQGFQPQHF.

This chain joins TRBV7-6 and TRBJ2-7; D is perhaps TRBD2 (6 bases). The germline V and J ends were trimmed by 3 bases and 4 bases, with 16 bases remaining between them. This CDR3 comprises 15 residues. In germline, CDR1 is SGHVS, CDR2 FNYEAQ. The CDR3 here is CASSLLFGSSYEQYF. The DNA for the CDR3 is TGTGCCAGCAGCTTGTTGTTCGGGAGTAGTTACGAGCAGTACTTC.

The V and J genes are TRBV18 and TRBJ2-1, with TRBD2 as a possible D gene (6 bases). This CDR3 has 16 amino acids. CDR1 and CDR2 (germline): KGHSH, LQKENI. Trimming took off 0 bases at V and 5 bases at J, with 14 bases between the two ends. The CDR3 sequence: CASSPPNRGTDNEQFF. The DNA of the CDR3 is TGTGCCAGCTCACCACCAAATCGCGGGACCGACAATGAGCAGTTCTTC.

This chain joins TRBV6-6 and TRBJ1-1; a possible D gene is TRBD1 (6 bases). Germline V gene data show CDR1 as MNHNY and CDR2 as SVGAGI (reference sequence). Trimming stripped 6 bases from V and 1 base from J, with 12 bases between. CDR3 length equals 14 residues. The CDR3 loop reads CASRPGAPNTEAFF. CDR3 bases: TGTGCCAGCAGACCGGGGGCACCGAACACTGAAGCTTTCTTT.

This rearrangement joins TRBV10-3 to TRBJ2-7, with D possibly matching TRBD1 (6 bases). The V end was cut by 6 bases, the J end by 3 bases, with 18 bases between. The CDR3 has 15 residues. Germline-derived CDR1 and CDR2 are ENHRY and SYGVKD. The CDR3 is CAISPTTGTFYEQYF. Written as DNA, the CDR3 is TGTGCCATCAGCCCGACCACCGGGACATTCTACGAGCAGTACTTC.

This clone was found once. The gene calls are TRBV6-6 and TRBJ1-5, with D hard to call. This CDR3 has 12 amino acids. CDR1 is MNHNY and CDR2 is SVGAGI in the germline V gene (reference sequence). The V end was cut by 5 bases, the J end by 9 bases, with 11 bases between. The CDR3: CASSQPPGPQHF. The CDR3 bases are TGTGCCAGCAGTCAACCTCCCGGGCCCCAGCATTTT.

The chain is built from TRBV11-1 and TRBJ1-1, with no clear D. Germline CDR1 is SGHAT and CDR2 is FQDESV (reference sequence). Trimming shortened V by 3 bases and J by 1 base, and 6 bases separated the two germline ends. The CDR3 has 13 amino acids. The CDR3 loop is CASSFNGNTEAFF. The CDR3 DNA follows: TGTGCCAGCAGCTTTAACGGGAACACTGAAGCTTTCTTT.

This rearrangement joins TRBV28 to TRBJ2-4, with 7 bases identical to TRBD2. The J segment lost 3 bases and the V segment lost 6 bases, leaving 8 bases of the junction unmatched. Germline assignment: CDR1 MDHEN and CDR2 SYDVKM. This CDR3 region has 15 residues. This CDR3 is CASSLGGVGKNIQYF. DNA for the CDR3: TGTGCCAGCAGCTTGGGAGGGGTTGGCAAAAACATTCAGTACTTC.

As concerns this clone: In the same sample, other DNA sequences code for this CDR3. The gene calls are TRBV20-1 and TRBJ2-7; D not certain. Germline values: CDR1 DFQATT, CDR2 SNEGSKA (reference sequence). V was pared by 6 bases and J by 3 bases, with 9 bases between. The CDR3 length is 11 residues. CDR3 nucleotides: TGCAGTGCAAGTGACATCTACGAGCAGTACTTC. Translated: CSASDIYEQYF.

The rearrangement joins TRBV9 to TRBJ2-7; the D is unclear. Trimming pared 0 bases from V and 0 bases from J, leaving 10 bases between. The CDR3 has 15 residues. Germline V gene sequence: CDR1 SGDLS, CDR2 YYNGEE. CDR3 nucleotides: TGTGCCAGCAGCGTAGGTTCCGGTTTCTCCTACGAGCAGTACTTC. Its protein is CASSVGSGFSYEQYF.

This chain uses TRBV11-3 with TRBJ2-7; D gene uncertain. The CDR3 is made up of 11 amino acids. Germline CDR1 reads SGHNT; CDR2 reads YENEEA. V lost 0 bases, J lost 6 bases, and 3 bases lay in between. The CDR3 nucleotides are TGTGCCAGCAGCTTAGAACGCGAGCAGTACTTC. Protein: CASSLEREQYF.

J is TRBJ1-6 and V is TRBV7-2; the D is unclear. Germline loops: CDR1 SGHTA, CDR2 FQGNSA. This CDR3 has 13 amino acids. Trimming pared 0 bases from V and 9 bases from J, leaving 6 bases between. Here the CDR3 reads CASSLAHGSPLHF. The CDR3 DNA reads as TGTGCCAGCAGCTTAGCCCACGGTTCACCCCTCCACTTT.

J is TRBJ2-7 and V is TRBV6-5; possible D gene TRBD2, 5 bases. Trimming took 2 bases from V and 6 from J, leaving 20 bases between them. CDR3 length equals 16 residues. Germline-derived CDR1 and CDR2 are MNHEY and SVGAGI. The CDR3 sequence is CASSYLTGSATREQYF. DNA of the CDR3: TGTGCCAGCAGTTACCTTACGGGGAGTGCCACTCGCGAGCAGTACTTC.